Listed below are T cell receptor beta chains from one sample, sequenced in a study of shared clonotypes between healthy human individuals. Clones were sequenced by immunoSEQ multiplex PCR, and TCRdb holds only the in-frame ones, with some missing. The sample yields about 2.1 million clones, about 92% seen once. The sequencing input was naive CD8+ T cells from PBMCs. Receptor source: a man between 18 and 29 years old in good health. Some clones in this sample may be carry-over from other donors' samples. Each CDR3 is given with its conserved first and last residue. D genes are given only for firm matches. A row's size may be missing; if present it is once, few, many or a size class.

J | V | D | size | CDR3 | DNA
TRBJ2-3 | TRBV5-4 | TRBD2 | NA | CASTLRGGGTDTQYF | TGTGCCAGCACCCTGCGGGGAGGGGGCACAGATACGCAGTATTTT
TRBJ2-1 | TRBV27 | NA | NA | CASSFRIAAPEQFF | TGTGCCAGCAGTTTTAGGATAGCGGCGCCGGAGCAGTTCTTC
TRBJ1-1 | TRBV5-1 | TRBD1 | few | CASSWGQGRNTEAFF | TGCGCCAGCAGCTGGGGACAGGGGCGGAACACTGAAGCTTTCTTT
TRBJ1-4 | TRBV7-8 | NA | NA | CASSPLRTVNEKLFF | TGTGCCAGCAGCCCCTTAAGGACGGTTAATGAAAAACTGTTTTTT
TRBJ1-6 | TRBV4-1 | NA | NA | CASSQDPMVPESPLHF | TGCGCCAGCAGCCAAGACCCGATGGTACCGGAATCACCCCTCCACTTT
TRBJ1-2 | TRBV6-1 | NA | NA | CASSEGVWGYGYTF | TGTGCCAGCAGTGAAGGGGTCTGGGGCTATGGCTACACCTTC
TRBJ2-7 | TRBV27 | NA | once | CASSSQGSYEQYF | TGTGCCAGCAGTTCTCAGGGCTCCTACGAGCAGTACTTC
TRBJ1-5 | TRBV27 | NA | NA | CASSYLSNQPQHF | TGTGCCAGCAGTTACCTTAGCAATCAGCCCCAGCATTTT
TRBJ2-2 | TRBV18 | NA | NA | CASSPPGGTGELFF | TGTGCCAGCTCACCACCGGGGGGCACCGGGGAGCTGTTTTTT
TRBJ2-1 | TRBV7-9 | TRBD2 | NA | CASSLSAAGVYNEQFF | TGTGCCAGCAGCTTATCGGCAGCGGGGGTGTACAATGAGCAGTTCTTC
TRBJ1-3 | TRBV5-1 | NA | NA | CASSLGLPPGNTIYF | TGCGCCAGCAGCTTGGGTCTGCCACCGGGAAACACCATATATTTT
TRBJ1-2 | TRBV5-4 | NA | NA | CASSIPTRGYTF | TGTGCCAGCAGCATACCCACGAGGGGCTACACCTTC
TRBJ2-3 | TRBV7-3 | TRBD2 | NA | CASSLVGGSWDTQYF | TGTGCCAGCAGCTTAGTCGGCGGGAGCTGGGATACGCAGTATTTT
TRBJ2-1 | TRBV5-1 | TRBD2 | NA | CASSLVVGSLAGGNEQFF | TGCGCCAGCAGCTTGGTAGTCGGTTCCCTAGCGGGAGGCAATGAGCAGTTCTTC
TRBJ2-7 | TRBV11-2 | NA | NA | CASSLRGDYEQYF | TGTGCCAGCAGCTTACGGGGAGATTACGAGCAGTACTTC
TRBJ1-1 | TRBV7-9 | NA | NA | CASSFRGTGTEAFF | TGTGCCAGCAGCTTTAGGGGGACGGGCACTGAAGCTTTCTTT
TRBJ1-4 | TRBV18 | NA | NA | CASSPISGRDEKLFF | TGTGCCAGCTCACCTATTTCGGGACGCGATGAAAAACTGTTTTTT
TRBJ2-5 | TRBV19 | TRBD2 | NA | CASSPAWDTSGGETQYF | TGTGCCAGTAGTCCGGCTTGGGATACGTCGGGAGGAGAGACCCAGTACTTC
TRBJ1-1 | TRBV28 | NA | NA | CATHSRNTEAFF | TGTGCCACCCACTCAAGGAACACTGAAGCTTTCTTT
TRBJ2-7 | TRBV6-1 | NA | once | CASSEFGRTYEQYF | TGTGCCAGCAGTGAATTCGGCAGGACCTACGAGCAGTACTTC
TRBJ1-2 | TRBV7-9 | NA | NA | CASSNTRQAHYGYTF | TGTGCCAGCAGCAATACGCGACAGGCGCACTATGGCTACACCTTC
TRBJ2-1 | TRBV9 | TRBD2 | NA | CASSAGGSSGNRGNEQFF | TGTGCCAGCAGCGCAGGGGGATCTAGCGGGAATAGGGGCAATGAGCAGTTCTTC
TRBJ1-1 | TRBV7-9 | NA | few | CASSPKGRTEAFF | TGTGCCAGCAGCCCAAAGGGGCGAACTGAAGCTTTCTTT
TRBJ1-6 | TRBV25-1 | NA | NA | CASRSQGSESPLHF | TGTGCCAGCAGGAGCCAGGGTTCGGAATCACCCCTCCACTTT
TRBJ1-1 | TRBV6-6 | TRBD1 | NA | CASTDGQGANTEAFF | TGTGCCAGCACCGACGGACAGGGGGCGAACACTGAAGCTTTCTTT
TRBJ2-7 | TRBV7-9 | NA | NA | CATFSGTPSSYEQYF | TGTGCCACCTTTTCGGGGACTCCGTCTTCCTACGAGCAGTACTTC
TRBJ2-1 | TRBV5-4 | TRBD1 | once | CASSDRDHNEQFF | TGTGCCAGCAGTGACAGGGACCACAATGAGCAGTTCTTC
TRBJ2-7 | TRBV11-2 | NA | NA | CASSLDWSYEQYF | TGTGCCAGCAGCTTAGATTGGAGTTACGAGCAGTACTTC
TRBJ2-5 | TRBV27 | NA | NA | CASSLIQGNPQETQYF | TGTGCCAGCAGTTTAATCCAAGGGAATCCCCAAGAGACCCAGTACTTC
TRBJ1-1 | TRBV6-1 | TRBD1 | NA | CASSEVGGRSEAFF | TGTGCCAGCAGTGAAGTAGGGGGCAGGTCTGAAGCTTTCTTT
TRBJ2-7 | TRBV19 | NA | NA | CASRTLNSGVYEQYF | TGTGCCAGTAGGACGCTTAATAGCGGTGTCTACGAGCAGTACTTC
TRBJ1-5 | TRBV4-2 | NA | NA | CASSQEPAGVSNQPQHF | TGTGCCAGCAGCCAAGAGCCGGCAGGGGTAAGCAATCAGCCCCAGCATTTT
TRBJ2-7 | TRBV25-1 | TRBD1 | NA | CASSDRGYWEQYF | TGTGCCAGCAGTGACAGGGGGTACTGGGAGCAGTACTTC
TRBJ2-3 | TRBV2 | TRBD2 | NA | CASSEGGLAGAIHTDTQYF | TGTGCCAGCAGTGAAGGGGGACTAGCGGGGGCGATTCACACAGATACGCAGTATTTT
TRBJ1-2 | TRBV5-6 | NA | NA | CASSPHPTATNYGYTF | TGTGCCAGCAGCCCCCACCCGACTGCAACTAACTATGGCTACACCTTC
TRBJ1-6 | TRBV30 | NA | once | CAWSVLSSYNSPLHF | TGTGCCTGGAGTGTACTGAGCTCCTATAATTCACCCCTCCACTTT
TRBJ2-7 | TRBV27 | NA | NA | CASSVRDGRYEQYF | TGTGCCAGCAGTGTCCGGGACGGGAGATACGAGCAGTACTTC